Listed here are 21 T cell receptor beta chains from one sample, sequenced in a study of blood T cell repertoires in COVID-19. Sequencing was performed with immunoSEQ multiplex PCR; in TCRdb, only in-frame clones are kept and a portion is missing. Of about 90,000 clones detected, 90% appear once; the ten largest clones hold about 5.5%. The material sequenced was peripheral blood. These receptors all stem from a man aged 50 or older with acute or convalescent COVID-19.

The chain is built from TRBV19 and TRBJ1-2; TRBD1 is a possible D gene (6 bases). Per the germline V gene, CDR1 is LNHDA and CDR2 is SQIVND (reference sequence). This CDR3 spans 14 amino acids. The V end lost 7 bases, the J end lost 5 bases, and 17 bases lay between the germline ends. CDR3 loop: CASTRQAGGYGYTF. CDR3 nucleotide sequence: TGTGCCAGTACCCGACAGGCGGGGGGGTATGGCTACACCTTC. Supplemented by reference TRBV19 and TRBJ1-2, the full variable domain reads DGGITQSPKYLFRKEGQNVTLSCEQNLNHDAMYWYRQDPGQGLRLIYYSQIVNDFQKGDIAEGYSVSREKKESFPLTVTSAQKNPTAFYLCASTRQAGGYGYTFGSGTRLTVV.

The chain is built from TRBV6-5 and TRBJ2-1; D perhaps matches TRBD2 (8 bases). The germline gives CDR1 MNHEY, CDR2 SVGAGI. The CDR3 loop spans 14 amino acids. The V end lost 5 bases, the J end lost 13 bases, and 21 bases lay between the germline ends. The DNA for the CDR3 is TGTGCCAGCAGTCGAGGGGGCGGGAGGCCGGTCCAGTTCTTC. Protein product: CASSRGGGRPVQFF.

The chain has TRBV19 and TRBJ1-5, with a weak D call TRBD1 (5 bases). Germline CDR1 and CDR2: LNHDA and SQIVND (reference sequence). Trimming took 9 bases from V and 4 from J, leaving 22 bases between them. The CDR3 runs to 16 residues. The CDR3 bases are TGTGCCAGCCAAAGGGACGGGGGGATTAAGAATCAGCCCCAGCATTTT. Amino acids: CASQRDGGIKNQPQHF.

This chain links TRBV2 with TRBJ2-3; TRBD2 matches at 13 bases. With 6 bases clipped from V and 6 bases from J, the junction kept 6 bases outside the gene matches. This CDR3 is built from 15 residues. The germline CDR1 and CDR2 sequences are SNHLY and FYNNEI. CDR3 nucleotide sequence: TGTGCCAGCAGAATAGGACTAGCGGGAGTGGATACGCAGTATTTT. Translated, it gives CASRIGLAGVDTQYF. Full variable domain (outside the CDR3, taken from reference TRBV2 and TRBJ2-3): EPEVTQTPSHQVTQMGQEVILRCVPISNHLYFYWYRQILGQKVEFLVSFYNNEISEKSEIFDDQFSVERPDGSNFTLKIRSTKLEDSAMYFCASRIGLAGVDTQYFGPGTRLTVL.

The V and J genes are TRBV6-2 or TRBV6-3 and TRBJ2-2; D uncertain. CDR1 MNHEY and CDR2 SVGEGT come from the germline V gene. The CDR3 loop spans 13 amino acids. Between the trimmed V and J ends, which lost 2 bases and 7 bases, there was a span of 8 bases. The CDR3 DNA follows: TGTGCCAGCAGTTACATAGATCTCGGGGAGCTGTTTTTT. This sequence encodes CASSYIDLGELFF.

This clone was seen once. The V and J genes are TRBV12-3 or TRBV12-4 and TRBJ1-1; D gene unclear. The V end lost 6 bases, the J end lost 1 base, and 6 bases lay between the germline ends. This CDR3 has 12 residues. For the CDR3, the DNA is TGTGCCAGCAGCTCGTGGAACACTGAAGCTTTCTTT. This codes for CASSSWNTEAFF.

This chain's CDR3 is CASSVVDRVTGELFF. The CDR3 coding sequence is TGTGCCAGCAGCGTAGTGGACAGGGTCACCGGGGAGCTGTTTTTT. This chain links TRBV9 with TRBJ2-2, with 8 bases lining up with TRBD1. Germline assignment: CDR1 SGDLS and CDR2 YYNGEE. The CDR3 runs 15 residues. Trimming removed 0 bases from V and 4 bases from J; junction bases left unmatched: 2.

This chain connects TRBV11-2 to TRBJ2-1; D is perhaps TRBD1 (5 bases). V was clipped by 5 bases and J by 8 bases, with 19 bases between them. CDR1 and CDR2 from the germline V gene are SGHAT and FQNNGV. The CDR3 consists of 15 residues. CDR3 protein: CASSQTNRRKDEQFF. For the CDR3, the DNA is TGTGCCAGCAGCCAAACCAACAGGAGAAAAGATGAGCAGTTCTTC.

The count of this clone is one. The chain couples TRBV6-5 to TRBJ2-7; the match to TRBD2 covers 11 bases. The CDR3 is 12 residues long. V lost 8 bases, J lost 6 bases, and 3 bases stayed unmatched. Germline CDR1 MNHEY, CDR2 SVGAGI. The CDR3 DNA is TGTGCCAGCCTCCTAGCGGGAGGCGAGCAGTACTTC. Translating gives CASLLAGGEQYF.

The rearrangement uses TRBV4-3 and TRBJ2-7, with D possibly being TRBD2 (6 bases). The CDR3 spans 14 residues. The germline V gene has CDR1 LGHNA and CDR2 YSLEER. Trimming cost V 4 bases and J 1 base, with 11 bases left between them. The CDR3 loop reads CASSPGLTSYEQYF. CDR3 bases: TGCGCCAGCAGCCCAGGACTAACTTCCTACGAGCAGTACTTC.

The chain combines TRBV30 with TRBJ2-3, with D unresolved. This CDR3 is 16 amino acids long. Germline-derived CDR1 and CDR2 are GTSNPN and SVGIG (reference sequence). Trimming left V 1 base short and J 0 bases short, with 14 bases between. In nucleotides, the CDR3 is TGTGCCTGGAGTGACCTCCCTGGAGATAGCACAGATACGCAGTATTTT. Protein: CAWSDLPGDSTDTQYF.

The V call is TRBV27, the J call TRBJ2-2, with D tentatively TRBD1 (5 bases). Germline assignment: CDR1 MNHEY and CDR2 SMNVEV (reference sequence). The CDR3 has 16 amino acids. V was trimmed by 2 bases and J by 5 bases, leaving 15 bases between them. CDR3 nucleotide sequence: TGTGCCAGCAGTTTAATCAGTACAGGCCCTACCGGGGAGCTGTTTTTT. Translating gives CASSLISTGPTGELFF.

The J gene is TRBJ1-1, the V gene TRBV30, with 8 bases that match TRBD1. Trimming took 2 bases from V and 5 from J; bases not matched to a gene: 7. This CDR3 region has 14 residues. Per the germline V gene, CDR1 is GTSNPN and CDR2 is SVGIG (reference sequence). Written as DNA, the CDR3 is TGTGCCTGGAGTCGAACAGGGGGTCGGACTGAAGCTTTCTTT. It yields the protein CAWSRTGGRTEAFF.

This chain links TRBV27 with TRBJ2-1; 10 nucleotides line up with TRBD1. This CDR3 contains 17 residues. Germline-derived CDR1 and CDR2 are MNHEY and SMNVEV (reference sequence). The ends lost 5 bases at V and 0 bases at J; junction bases unmatched: 7. CDR3: CASSIDRGLSSYNEQFF. The CDR3 DNA reads TGTGCCAGCAGTATCGACAGGGGGCTAAGCTCCTACAATGAGCAGTTCTTC.

The chain couples TRBV19 to TRBJ2-1, with TRBD2 matching 7 bases. The CDR3 spans 16 residues. Germline CDR1 and CDR2: LNHDA and SQIVND (reference sequence). The V segment lost 5 bases and the J segment 4 bases; nucleotides outside the gene matches: 11. DNA of the CDR3: TGTGCCAGTAGTGCTCCTGGGGCTAGCGGTTACAATGAGCAGTTCTTC. Protein product: CASSAPGASGYNEQFF.

In its sample, this clone was seen once. CDR3 region: CASSLGAFTSTDTQYF. The CDR3 bases are TGTGCCAGCAGCTTAGGGGCCTTTACTAGCACAGATACGCAGTATTTT. The chain recombines TRBV11-2 with TRBJ2-3, with D hard to call. This CDR3 has 16 residues. The V gene lost 1 base and the J gene lost 0 bases, with 11 bases spanning the gap. CDR1 and CDR2 from the germline V gene are SGHAT and FQNNGV.

The gene calls are TRBV6-5 and TRBJ2-5; D gene unclear. Trimming pared 6 bases from V and 1 base from J, leaving 12 bases between. Germline V gene lookup returns CDR1 MNHEY and CDR2 SVGAGI. The CDR3 spans 14 residues. The CDR3 coding sequence is TGTGCCAGCAGCCCGCGCTTAGCCCAAGAGACCCAGTACTTC. It yields the protein CASSPRLAQETQYF.

In this sample, this clone turned up once. The chain combines TRBV23-1 with TRBJ2-1; 11 nucleotides align to TRBD2. TRBV23-1 is noted as an ORF with a role that remains uncertain. The CDR3 is 17 amino acids. The V and J ends lost 8 bases and 4 bases, in that order; junction bases with no gene match: 13. The CDR3 nucleotides read TGCGCCAGCGCCGGAACCGAGGGACTAGCGGCTTACAATGAGCAGTTCTTC. This encodes CASAGTEGLAAYNEQFF.

V is TRBV24-1 and J is TRBJ2-5, with 8 bases identical to TRBD2. The CDR3 contains 17 residues. V shed 4 bases and J 5 bases; nucleotides not matched to a gene: 14. The germline V gene has CDR1 KGHDR and CDR2 SFDVKD. The CDR3 protein is CATSDGERGRMVETQYF. The CDR3 DNA sequence: TGTGCCACCAGTGACGGTGAGCGGGGGAGGATGGTGGAGACCCAGTACTTC.

The chain links TRBV9 to TRBJ1-5, with D possibly being TRBD1 (6 bases). Germline V gene sequence: CDR1 SGDLS, CDR2 YYNGEE. The V and J ends lost 4 bases and 0 bases respectively, with 8 bases between them. This CDR3 comprises 14 residues. CDR3 loop: CASSRTDSNQPQHF. In DNA form, the CDR3 reads TGTGCCAGCAGCCGGACAGATAGCAATCAGCCCCAGCATTTT.

The chain carries TRBV7-2 and TRBJ1-2; D is perhaps TRBD1 (6 bases). CDR1 is SGHTA and CDR2 is FQGNSA in the germline V gene. This CDR3 has 14 amino acids. V lost 5 bases and J lost 2, with 12 bases in between. As DNA, the CDR3 is TGTGCCAGCAGCCTACAGGGAAGGAACTATGGCTACACCTTC. Protein: CASSLQGRNYGYTF.